The rows below give T cell receptor beta chains drawn from one sample of a study of beta chain features in type 1 diabetes. Here immunoSEQ multiplex PCR was the method, and the copy in TCRdb shows in-frame clones only, minus some. The table includes some 640,000 clones, around an eighth detected once. Sequenced material: naive CD4+ T cells from blood. These receptors came from a man aged 18 to 30 with type 1 diabetes. CDR3s include the opening cysteine and the closing phenylalanine or tryptophan. The D gene is left open where the match is weak. Clone size is not always given. Where it is, it says once, few, many or a class for expanded clones.

CDR3aa: CASSLAPGEADTQYF; CDR3nt: TGCGCCAGCAGCTTGGCCCCGGGGGAAGCAGATACGCAGTATTTT; j_gene: TRBJ2-3; abundance: NA; len: 15; v_gene: TRBV5-1; d_gene: NA
CDR3aa: CASSQTEETQYF; CDR3nt: TGCGCCAGCAGCCAGACTGAAGAGACCCAGTACTTC; j_gene: TRBJ2-5; abundance: few; len: 12; v_gene: TRBV5-1; d_gene: NA
CDR3aa: CASSQDLSGWNEQFF; CDR3nt: TGTGCCAGCAGCCAAGATCTCAGCGGTTGGAATGAGCAGTTCTTC; j_gene: TRBJ2-1; abundance: few; len: 15; v_gene: TRBV4-2; d_gene: NA
CDR3aa: CASSSTKETQYF; CDR3nt: TGCGCCAGCAGCTCCACGAAAGAGACCCAGTACTTC; j_gene: TRBJ2-5; abundance: NA; len: 12; v_gene: TRBV5-1; d_gene: NA
CDR3aa: CASSPPASRYNEQFF; CDR3nt: TGTGCCAGCTCACCACCTGCGAGTCGTTACAATGAGCAGTTCTTC; j_gene: TRBJ2-1; abundance: NA; len: 15; v_gene: TRBV18; d_gene: NA
CDR3aa: CASSVKDTIYF; CDR3nt: TGTGCCAGCAGCGTCAAAGACACCATATATTTT; j_gene: TRBJ1-3; abundance: NA; len: 11; v_gene: TRBV9; d_gene: NA
CDR3aa: CASSFSAETQYF; CDR3nt: TGTGCCAGCAGTTTTTCTGCAGAGACCCAGTACTTC; j_gene: TRBJ2-5; abundance: NA; len: 12; v_gene: TRBV28; d_gene: NA
CDR3aa: CASAQRETQYF; CDR3nt: TGTGCCAGCGCCCAACGGGAGACCCAGTACTTC; j_gene: TRBJ2-5; abundance: few; len: 11; v_gene: TRBV2; d_gene: NA
CDR3aa: CASSGAPYEQYF; CDR3nt: TGTGCCAGCTCGGGGGCGCCCTACGAGCAGTACTTC; j_gene: TRBJ2-7; abundance: few; len: 12; v_gene: TRBV18; d_gene: NA
CDR3aa: CASSDGTSGGTDTQYF; CDR3nt: TGTGCCAGCAGTGATGGGACTAGCGGGGGAACAGATACGCAGTATTTT; j_gene: TRBJ2-3; abundance: NA; len: 16; v_gene: TRBV6-1; d_gene: TRBD2
CDR3aa: CASSSRDREAFF; CDR3nt: TGTGCCAGCAGTTCCCGGGACAGGGAAGCTTTCTTT; j_gene: TRBJ1-1; abundance: NA; len: 12; v_gene: TRBV2; d_gene: TRBD1
CDR3aa: CASRAGQETQYF; CDR3nt: TGCGCCAGCAGGGCGGGCCAAGAGACCCAGTACTTC; j_gene: TRBJ2-5; abundance: NA; len: 12; v_gene: TRBV5-1; d_gene: NA
CDR3aa: CASSQAGTGVAEQYF; CDR3nt: TGTGCCAGCAGCCAAGCCGGGACAGGGGTCGCCGAGCAGTACTTC; j_gene: TRBJ2-7; abundance: NA; len: 15; v_gene: TRBV4-2; d_gene: TRBD1
CDR3aa: CSGTVNTEAFF; CDR3nt: TGCAGCGGGACGGTGAACACTGAAGCTTTCTTT; j_gene: TRBJ1-1; abundance: NA; len: 11; v_gene: TRBV29-1; d_gene: NA
CDR3aa: CASTGGSGAYEQYF; CDR3nt: TGTGCCAGCACCGGGGGCAGTGGGGCTTACGAGCAGTACTTC; j_gene: TRBJ2-7; abundance: NA; len: 14; v_gene: TRBV28; d_gene: NA
CDR3aa: CASSLGAPGNEQFF; CDR3nt: TGCGCCAGCAGCCTCGGGGCCCCTGGCAATGAGCAGTTCTTC; j_gene: TRBJ2-1; abundance: few; len: 14; v_gene: TRBV5-1; d_gene: NA
CDR3aa: CASSLGGSALDEQFF; CDR3nt: TGTGCCAGCAGCTTAGGCGGGAGTGCTTTGGATGAGCAGTTCTTC; j_gene: TRBJ2-1; abundance: few; len: 15; v_gene: TRBV11-2; d_gene: TRBD2
CDR3aa: CSVEVIAGVSEAFF; CDR3nt: TGCAGCGTTGAAGTAATAGCAGGGGTGAGTGAAGCTTTCTTT; j_gene: TRBJ1-1; abundance: few; len: 14; v_gene: TRBV29-1; d_gene: NA
CDR3aa: CAWNRGWEEQYF; CDR3nt: TGTGCCTGGAACAGGGGCTGGGAGGAGCAGTACTTC; j_gene: TRBJ2-7; abundance: NA; len: 12; v_gene: TRBV30; d_gene: TRBD1
CDR3aa: CSARDRDTQYF; CDR3nt: TGCAGTGCTAGAGATCGAGATACGCAGTATTTT; j_gene: TRBJ2-3; abundance: NA; len: 11; v_gene: TRBV20-1; d_gene: NA
CDR3aa: CASSRPGVYEQYF; CDR3nt: TGTGCCAGCAGCCGCCCCGGAGTATACGAGCAGTACTTC; j_gene: TRBJ2-7; abundance: NA; len: 13; v_gene: TRBV7-2; d_gene: NA
CDR3aa: CASSFGTGSTYEQYF; CDR3nt: TGTGCCAGCAGTTTCGGGACAGGGTCGACCTACGAGCAGTACTTC; j_gene: TRBJ2-7; abundance: NA; len: 15; v_gene: TRBV28; d_gene: TRBD1
CDR3aa: CASSLDSRKGTEAFF; CDR3nt: TGTGCCAGCAGCTTGGACTCGAGAAAAGGTACTGAAGCTTTCTTT; j_gene: TRBJ1-1; abundance: NA; len: 15; v_gene: TRBV5-4; d_gene: NA
CDR3aa: CAIRGTQSYEQYF; CDR3nt: TGTGCCATCAGGGGTACTCAATCCTACGAGCAGTACTTC; j_gene: TRBJ2-7; abundance: NA; len: 13; v_gene: TRBV10-3; d_gene: NA
CDR3aa: CASSQTTVYNEQFF; CDR3nt: TGTGCCAGCAGCCAAACTACAGTATACAATGAGCAGTTCTTC; j_gene: TRBJ2-1; abundance: few; len: 14; v_gene: TRBV14; d_gene: NA
CDR3aa: CAWNPAGAYEQYF; CDR3nt: TGTGCCTGGAATCCCGCGGGGGCCTACGAGCAGTACTTC; j_gene: TRBJ2-7; abundance: NA; len: 13; v_gene: TRBV30; d_gene: TRBD2
CDR3aa: CASSLLDRTYNEQFF; CDR3nt: TGTGCCAGCAGCTTACTAGACAGGACCTACAATGAGCAGTTCTTC; j_gene: TRBJ2-1; abundance: NA; len: 15; v_gene: TRBV7-9; d_gene: NA
CDR3aa: CASSKDSGGTASYEQFF; CDR3nt: TGTGCCAGCAGCAAAGACTCTGGCGGGACGGCCAGCTATGAGCAGTTCTTC; j_gene: TRBJ2-1; abundance: few; len: 17; v_gene: TRBV21-1; d_gene: NA